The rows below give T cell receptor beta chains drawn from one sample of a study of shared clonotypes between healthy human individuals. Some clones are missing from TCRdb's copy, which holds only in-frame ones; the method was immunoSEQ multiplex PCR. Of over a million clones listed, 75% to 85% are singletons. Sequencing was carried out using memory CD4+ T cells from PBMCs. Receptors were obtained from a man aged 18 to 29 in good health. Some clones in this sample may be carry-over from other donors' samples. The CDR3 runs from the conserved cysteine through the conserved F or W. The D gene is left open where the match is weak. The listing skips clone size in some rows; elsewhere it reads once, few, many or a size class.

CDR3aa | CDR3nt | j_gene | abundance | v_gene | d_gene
CASTGGTAYEQYF | TGTGCCAGCACCGGGGGGACCGCCTACGAGCAGTACTTC | TRBJ2-7 | NA | TRBV2 | TRBD2
CASSQGRLAGTDTQYF | TGTGCCAGCAGCCAGGGGCGACTAGCGGGAACAGATACGCAGTATTTT | TRBJ2-3 | NA | TRBV7-2 | TRBD2
CATSERGRSANTGELFF | TGTGCCACCAGCGAAAGGGGAAGGTCCGCGAACACCGGGGAGCTGTTTTTT | TRBJ2-2 | NA | TRBV15 | NA
CASTLTPDTDTQYF | TGTGCCAGCACCCTAACCCCGGACACAGATACGCAGTATTTT | TRBJ2-3 | NA | TRBV27 | NA
CASRERGTGELFF | TGTGCCAGCAGGGAGAGGGGGACCGGGGAGCTGTTTTTT | TRBJ2-2 | NA | TRBV2 | NA
CASSLRGIGYEQYF | TGTGCCAGCAGTTTGCGAGGGATTGGCTACGAGCAGTACTTC | TRBJ2-7 | NA | TRBV28 | NA
CASSHRGSNQPQHF | TGTGCCAGCAGCCACAGGGGTAGCAATCAGCCCCAGCATTTT | TRBJ1-5 | NA | TRBV5-4 | TRBD1
CASSDRSSYEQYF | TGTGCCAGCAGCGACAGGAGCTCCTACGAGCAGTACTTC | TRBJ2-7 | NA | TRBV7-2 | NA
CAWNGAIGGKQYF | TGTGCCTGGAACGGGGCCATCGGGGGGAAGCAGTACTTC | TRBJ2-7 | few | TRBV30 | TRBD2
CASSLYGGSSGNTIYF | TGTGCCAGCAGCTTATATGGGGGTTCCTCTGGAAACACCATATATTTT | TRBJ1-3 | NA | TRBV7-8 | NA
CASSELGALTDTQYF | TGTGCCAGCAGTGAACTGGGGGCGCTCACAGATACGCAGTATTTT | TRBJ2-3 | few | TRBV6-1 | NA
CASSQDGQGALLQYF | TGCGCCAGCAGCCAAGATGGGCAGGGCGCGCTCCTCCAGTACTTC | TRBJ2-5 | NA | TRBV4-1 | NA
CASSPGGRPYEQYF | TGTGCCAGCAGCCCAGGGGGTAGGCCCTACGAGCAGTACTTC | TRBJ2-7 | NA | TRBV7-2 | TRBD1
CASSLSWRDSLNEQFF | TGTGCCAGCAGTTTATCTTGGCGGGACTCCCTCAATGAGCAGTTCTTC | TRBJ2-1 | NA | TRBV27 | NA
CASRPRQGTGELFF | TGTGCCAGCAGACCCCGACAGGGAACCGGGGAGCTGTTTTTT | TRBJ2-2 | NA | TRBV2 | TRBD1
CASSGGTGGRYGYTF | TGTGCCAGCAGCGGAGGGACAGGGGGCCGCTATGGCTACACCTTC | TRBJ1-2 | NA | TRBV6-5 | TRBD1
CASSGRGPYGYTF | TGTGCCAGCTCAGGCAGGGGGCCCTATGGCTACACCTTC | TRBJ1-2 | NA | TRBV28 | TRBD1
CASTGTSGLSSYNEQFF | TGTGCCAGCACTGGGACTAGCGGCCTTAGCTCCTACAATGAGCAGTTCTTC | TRBJ2-1 | NA | TRBV28 | TRBD2
CASSPDVSRKQYF | TGTGCCAGCAGTCCAGACGTGTCCCGAAAGCAGTACTTC | TRBJ2-7 | few | TRBV2 | NA
CASSFGEGLEQYF | TGCGCCAGCAGCTTCGGGGAGGGCCTCGAGCAGTACTTC | TRBJ2-7 | NA | TRBV5-1 | TRBD2
CSVLDPLGLSRGEQFF | TGCAGCGTTTTGGATCCTCTTGGACTCTCGAGGGGGGAGCAGTTCTTC | TRBJ2-1 | many | TRBV29-1 | NA
CASSRGGAPETQYF | TGTGCCAGCAGCCGCGGGGGGGCCCCAGAGACCCAGTACTTC | TRBJ2-5 | many | TRBV5-6 | TRBD2
CASSISGQARTEAFF | TGTGCCAGCTCGATATCCGGACAGGCGAGAACTGAAGCTTTCTTT | TRBJ1-1 | NA | TRBV18 | TRBD1
CARKTSGTPEQYF | TGTGCCAGGAAGACTAGCGGGACTCCCGAGCAGTACTTC | TRBJ2-7 | NA | TRBV2 | TRBD2
CASSQSPDRDHEQYF | TGCGCCAGCAGTCAATCCCCGGACAGGGACCACGAGCAGTACTTC | TRBJ2-7 | NA | TRBV23-1 | TRBD1
CATAGAGETQYF | TGTGCCACCGCAGGGGCAGGGGAGACCCAGTACTTC | TRBJ2-5 | NA | TRBV27 | NA
CASTVRPQGTGELFF | TGTGCCAGTACCGTAAGGCCCCAGGGCACCGGGGAGCTGTTTTTT | TRBJ2-2 | NA | TRBV19 | NA
CASSTPGQSTDTQYF | TGTGCCAGCAGCACCCCGGGACAGAGCACAGATACGCAGTATTTT | TRBJ2-3 | NA | TRBV28 | TRBD1
CASSSPSGNYEQYF | TGTGCCAGCAGTTCCCCAAGCGGGAACTACGAGCAGTACTTC | TRBJ2-7 | NA | TRBV28 | TRBD2
CSGGLAAQETQYF | TGCAGCGGGGGACTAGCGGCCCAAGAGACCCAGTACTTC | TRBJ2-5 | NA | TRBV29-1 | TRBD2
CASSDHRSSYEQYF | TGCGCCAGCAGTGACCACAGGAGCTCCTACGAGCAGTACTTC | TRBJ2-7 | few | TRBV10-1 | NA
CASSVGGTSNNEQFF | TGTGCCAGCAGCGTAGGTGGGACTTCTAACAATGAGCAGTTCTTC | TRBJ2-1 | NA | TRBV9 | NA
CASSRSTGSDGYTF | TGTGCCAGCAGCCGCTCGACAGGGTCGGATGGCTACACCTTC | TRBJ1-2 | once | TRBV4-2 | TRBD1
CASSLLRLGNNEQFF | TGCGCCAGCAGCTTGTTGAGACTGGGAAACAATGAGCAGTTCTTC | TRBJ2-1 | NA | TRBV5-1 | NA
CASSIWLAGATTDTQYF | TGTGCCAGTAGTATTTGGCTAGCGGGAGCCACCACAGATACGCAGTATTTT | TRBJ2-3 | few | TRBV19 | TRBD2
CASSVGGPDTQYF | TGTGCCAGCAGTGTGGGGGGGCCAGATACGCAGTATTTT | TRBJ2-3 | NA | TRBV6-1 | NA
CASSLPQGALGTQYF | TGTGCCAGCAGTTTGCCACAGGGGGCGCTGGGGACCCAGTACTTC | TRBJ2-5 | NA | TRBV28 | TRBD1
CASSLAAAVGEQFF | TGTGCCAGCAGCTTAGCAGCGGCGGTCGGTGAGCAGTTCTTC | TRBJ2-1 | NA | TRBV11-2 | NA
CASSYERTASYEQYF | TGTGCCAGCAGCTACGAGCGGACTGCCTCCTACGAGCAGTACTTC | TRBJ2-7 | NA | TRBV7-8 | NA
CASSNHLGDRSDIAKNIQYF | TGTGCCAGCAGCAACCATCTAGGGGACAGGTCGGATATAGCCAAAAACATTCAGTACTTC | TRBJ2-4 | NA | TRBV21-1 | NA
CATRQPSQGQPDWEQYF | TGTGCCACCAGACAGCCAAGCCAGGGGCAGCCGGATTGGGAGCAGTACTTC | TRBJ2-7 | once | TRBV10-3 | NA
CASRPGTGIQPQHF | TGTGCCAGCAGGCCTGGGACAGGCATCCAGCCCCAGCATTTT | TRBJ1-5 | NA | TRBV28 | TRBD1
CASMREVQETQYF | TGTGCCAGTATGCGGGAGGTCCAAGAGACCCAGTACTTC | TRBJ2-5 | NA | TRBV2 | TRBD2
CASRKGRFNQPQHF | TGTGCCAGCAGAAAGGGGAGGTTCAATCAGCCCCAGCATTTT | TRBJ1-5 | NA | TRBV6-5 | NA
CASSPETGSTYEQYF | TGCGCCAGCAGCCCCGAGACAGGATCCACCTACGAGCAGTACTTC | TRBJ2-7 | once | TRBV5-1 | NA